One sample yielded the 14 T cell receptor beta chains listed below, sequenced in a study of shared clonotypes between healthy human individuals (dated by TCRdb to the early 2020s). The method behind the library was the immunoSEQ multiplex PCR assay. The immuneACCESS repertoire file appears here via TCRdb, limited to in-frame rearrangements. These files lack a portion of the clones; in checked studies, under half of the deficit traces to unresolved V genes, and the cause of the others is not known. Recorded for this sample are about 1 million clones; approximately 70% of them occurred a single time. About 1.5% of the sample comes from the top ten. Sequencing input: memory CD4+ T cells sorted from blood. According to the study, the label for this sample's cell subset or site signals: CD45RA-negative fraction. These receptors all stem from a man between 18 and 29 years old in good health.

This chain links TRBV12-5 with TRBJ2-3, with TRBD1 matching over 11 bases. J lost 4 bases, V lost 6 bases, and 6 bases had no gene match. Germline V lookup: CDR1 LGHNT, CDR2 FRNRAP. The CDR3 spans 15 residues. CDR3 DNA: TGTGCTAGTGGCATGGACAGGGGGCTGGCAGATACGCAGTATTTT. Protein sequence: CASGMDRGLADTQYF.

In its sample, this clone was seen a few times. V and J are TRBV5-1 and TRBJ1-1; no firm D call. The CDR3 loop spans 15 amino acids. V was pared by 1 base and J by 1 base, with 11 bases between. The germline CDR1 and CDR2 sequences are SGHRS and YFSETQ. CDR3 amino acids: CASSLYGKRNTEAFF. The CDR3 bases are TGCGCCAGCAGCTTGTATGGTAAGAGGAACACTGAAGCTTTCTTT.

This chain connects TRBV6-1 to TRBJ1-2; 7 bases are a match to TRBD1. V shed 6 bases, J shed 4 bases, and the junction held 8 bases outside the gene matches. Germline CDR1 MNHNS, CDR2 SASEGT. The CDR3 totals 14 residues. In DNA form, the CDR3 reads TGTGCCAGCAGCCCGGGAGGGGGCGCCTATGGCTACACCTTC. Its translation: CASSPGGGAYGYTF.

The chain links TRBV7-9 to TRBJ1-1; D gene unclear. Per the germline V gene, CDR1 is SEHNR and CDR2 is FQNEAQ (reference sequence). The CDR3 consists of 16 residues. V lost 4 bases and J 1 base, leaving 16 bases between the germline ends. CDR3 coding DNA: TGTGCCAGCAGCTCCTACCGGTTCTCCTCGAACACTGAAGCTTTCTTT. Translating gives CASSSYRFSSNTEAFF.

This chain connects TRBV10-3 to TRBJ1-5; D possibly corresponds to TRBD1 (5 bases). Per the germline V gene, CDR1 is ENHRY and CDR2 is SYGVKD. V was trimmed by 3 bases and J by 1 base, leaving 16 bases between them. CDR3 length: 17 amino acids. The CDR3 nucleotides are TGTGCCATCAGTGATCGCCCGGGGGGACTAAGCAATCAGCCCCAGCATTTT. Translated: CAISDRPGGLSNQPQHF.

The J gene is TRBJ1-2, the V gene TRBV2; TRBD1 matches 7 bases. The CDR3 is made up of 13 amino acids. Losses at the gene ends were 3 bases for V and 10 bases for J; bases not matched to a gene: 8. Germline V gene data show CDR1 as SNHLY and CDR2 as FYNNEI. The CDR3 loop is CASSDDRVGAYTF. The DNA of the CDR3 is TGTGCCAGCAGTGACGACAGGGTAGGGGCCTACACCTTC.

The rearrangement links TRBV4-3 to TRBJ2-7; the match to TRBD1 covers 8 bases. CDR1 and CDR2 from the germline V gene are LGHNA and YSLEER. V lost 0 bases, J lost 1 base, and 5 bases stayed unmatched. The length of the CDR3 is 16 residues. The CDR3 loop is CASSQDKTGESYEQYF. DNA of the CDR3: TGCGCCAGCAGCCAAGATAAGACAGGGGAATCCTACGAGCAGTACTTC.

V and J are TRBV6-1 and TRBJ1-2; TRBD1 might be the D (5 bases). The CDR3 loop spans 14 amino acids. V was shortened by 3 bases and J by 6 bases, with 14 bases between the two germline ends. CDR1 and CDR2 from the germline V gene are MNHNS and SASEGT. The CDR3 DNA is TGTGCCAGCAGTGATTGGGGCAGGGTCCATGGCTACACCTTC. Encoded protein: CASSDWGRVHGYTF.

This chain links TRBV7-2 with TRBJ2-3; a weak D match, TRBD2 (5 bases). CDR1 is SGHTA and CDR2 is FQGNSA in the germline V gene. Trimming removed 5 bases from V and 9 bases from J, with 15 bases in between. The CDR3 is 13 amino acids. The CDR3 protein is CASSLESTGTQYF. The CDR3, as DNA: TGTGCCAGCAGCCTCGAGTCAACGGGGACGCAGTATTTT.

The chain uses TRBV7-9 and TRBJ1-6, with TRBD1 identical over 7 bases. Germline V gives CDR1 SEHNR, CDR2 FQNEAQ (reference sequence). The V segment lost 5 bases and the J segment 8 bases; nucleotides outside the gene matches: 9. This CDR3 is 15 amino acids long. The CDR3 region has the DNA TGTGCCAGCAGCCCACAGGGGACCGTGGATTCACCCCTCCACTTT. Its protein is CASSPQGTVDSPLHF.

The gene calls are TRBV19 and TRBJ1-2, with D tentatively TRBD1 (5 bases). The CDR3 runs to 15 residues. The germline V gene has CDR1 LNHDA and CDR2 SQIVND (reference sequence). Between the trimmed V and J ends, which lost 3 bases and 5 bases, there was a span of 16 bases. CDR3 residues: CASSMGKTAIYGYTF. CDR3 sequence (DNA): TGTGCCAGTAGTATGGGGAAGACAGCGATTTATGGCTACACCTTC.

With regard to this clone: Other DNA sequences from this sample encode an identical CDR3 as well. The gene calls are TRBV4-3 and TRBJ2-3; 10 bases are a match to TRBD2. CDR3 length: 15 amino acids. The J segment lost 2 bases and the V segment lost 4 bases, leaving 3 bases of the junction unmatched. Germline CDR1 LGHNA, CDR2 YSLEER. The CDR3 here is CASSRTSGYTDTQYF. The CDR3 DNA sequence: TGCGCCAGCAGCCGGACTAGCGGTTACACAGATACGCAGTATTTT.

To note about this clone: Other DNA sequences in this specimen translate into the identical CDR3. The genes are TRBV7-2 and TRBJ2-5, with D maybe TRBD2 (5 bases). The CDR3 sequence is 14 residues long. Trimming took 3 bases from V and 4 from J, leaving 12 bases between them. Germline V CDR1 and CDR2: SGHTA, FQGNSA. The CDR3 DNA follows: TGTGCCAGCAGCTTTTCGGGAAAGGGAGAGACCCAGTACTTC. It codes for CASSFSGKGETQYF.

As for this clone: A much larger clone lies one base from this, so it may be a read error. The chain employs TRBV6-6 and TRBJ2-3; D unclear. This CDR3 is 13 amino acids long. Germline assignment: CDR1 MNHNY and CDR2 SVGAGI (reference sequence). The V gene lost 6 bases and the J gene lost 0 bases, with 7 bases spanning the gap. The CDR3: CASRLTSTDTQYF. CDR3 in DNA: TGTGCCAGCAGATTGACTAGCACAGATACGCAGTATTTT.